This T cell receptor (beta chain) was observed in a study of vaccination and CD4 T cells after COVID-19. Overall study: Each post-COVID sample was drawn after diagnosis, and the median interval was approximately 100 days (range 35 to 161). The stimulus for the cells was overlapping spike peptides derived from SARS-CoV-2, HCoV-NL63, HCoV-OC43 and HCoV-229E. General observations from the study: The study found median SARS-CoV-2-reactive clonotypes rising from 21 to 38, not significantly.

In germline, CDR1 is WNHNN, CDR2 SYGVQD (reference sequence). The CDR3 extends over 13 amino acids. Trimming shortened V by 3 bases and J by 3 bases, and 5 bases separated the two germline ends. This clonotype appeared a few times. Antigen unknown. Treatment in this sample: roughly 10-day PBMC culture with coronavirus spike peptide pools or control peptides (ViraFEST assay). These CD4+ T cells came from an unexposed donor, sampled before the COVID-19 pandemic (2011-2018). The Oncomine TCR Beta short-read assay sequenced DNA from cultured CD4+ T cells. A single record per CDR3 protein comes from TCRdb applying MiXCR to the PCR reads. The sample includes 8,000 or so distinct CDR3 sequences, about 26% of them seen just once.

This sequence originates from a human donor in good health. Material: CD4+ T cells from blood, cultured in vitro. The genes are TRBV10-1 and TRBJ2-2; D ambiguous. CDR3 sequence: CASSDRYTGELFF. CDR3 bases: TGCGCCAGCAGTGACAGATACACCGGGGAGCTGTTTTTT.